This T cell receptor beta chain was sequenced in a study of cytotoxic CD8 clonotypes in ibrutinib-treated CLL. Background on the study: An average of about 250,000 productive templates and tens of thousands of productive rearrangements was obtained per sample. Study observations and caveats: While tracking circulating CD8+ T-cell counts, baseline clonality exceeded that of age-matched healthy donors. Having risen at ibrutinib response, clonality had fallen back toward baseline by progression.

Comment on this clone: Its target is unknown.

This CDR3 comprises 11 residues. V gave up 3 bases and J gave up 8 bases; unmatched junction bases: 2. The germline V gene has CDR1 DFQATT and CDR2 SNEGSKA (reference sequence). The table came from immunoSEQ multiplex PCR; TCRdb's copy has only in-frame clones and leaves some out. The table includes 300,000 to 350,000 clones, 80% detected once. Specimen: PBMCs, collected before ibrutinib treatment. This sequence originates from a human donor with chronic lymphocytic leukemia. V gene TRBV20-1 combines with J gene TRBJ1-1; TRBD1 agrees at 8 bases. In DNA, the CDR3 is TGCAGTGCTAGGGGGGACAGGGAAGCTTTCTTT. Translating it yields CSARGDREAFF.